The 21 T cell receptor beta chains presented below share a single source sample, sequenced in a study of T-cell memory formation after mild COVID-19. One entry per CDR3 protein, called by TCRdb with MiXCR from the 5' RACE reads. In the table there are about 540,000 distinct CDR3 sequences, about a fifth of which are singletons. Material: PBMCs or a T cell subset sorted from them (not recorded which). Receptor source: an adult woman who had mild COVID-19 (a few samples of this study predate the infection). Cell type and time point are not known.

This rearrangement joins TRBV23-1 to TRBJ2-7; the D is unclear. TRBV23-1 belongs to the ORF category, with a function that is uncertain. The CDR3 is made up of 20 amino acids. Trimming took off 2 bases at V and 3 bases at J, with 29 bases between the two ends. DNA for the CDR3: TGCGCCAGCAGTCAAAGATCTTTTCAATTGAGTCTCACGTTCGTCTACGAGCAGTACTTC. Its translation is CASSQRSFQLSLTFVYEQYF.

This clonotype was found a few times. This sequence joins TRBV20-1 and TRBJ1-2; no definite D call. CDR1 is DFQATT and CDR2 is SNEGSKA in the germline V gene (reference sequence). CDR3 length: 11 amino acids. The ends were cut back, 5 bases at V and 6 bases at J, with 10 bases in the middle. DNA of the CDR3: TGCAGTGCTCACTGGAACAATGGCTACACCTTC. Protein: CSAHWNNGYTF.

In this sample, this clonotype turned up a few times. The chain joins TRBV6-4 to TRBJ2-3; the match to TRBD2 covers 8 bases. The V gene end was trimmed by 5 bases and the J gene end by 4 bases; junction bases not matched to a gene: 5. The CDR3 consists of 14 residues. Germline V gene lookup returns CDR1 MRHNA and CDR2 SNTAGT. Here the CDR3 reads CASSREGGADTQYF. In nucleotides, the CDR3 is TGTGCCAGCAGTCGGGAGGGCGGCGCAGATACGCAGTATTTT.

The rearrangement links TRBV29-1 to TRBJ1-2; D is unclear. Between the trimmed V and J ends, which lost 4 bases and 3 bases, there was a span of 12 bases. Germline CDR1 and CDR2: SQVTM and ANQGSEA. The CDR3 consists of 13 residues. The CDR3 coding sequence is TGCAGCGTTGCCAGGCCTAATGACTATGGCTACACCTTC. Protein product: CSVARPNDYGYTF.

This clonotype showed up just a few times. The chain couples TRBV7-9 to TRBJ2-1, with 7 bases lining up with TRBD1. The CDR3 runs 16 residues. Germline CDR1 is SEHNR and CDR2 is FQNEAQ (reference sequence). Trimming took 5 bases from V and 2 from J; bases not matched to a gene: 9. This CDR3 is CASSPLGDRTYNEQFF. The CDR3 DNA is TGTGCCAGCAGCCCCCTCGGGGACAGAACCTACAATGAGCAGTTCTTC.

This clonotype has only a few counts. The chain is built from TRBV6-1 and TRBJ2-3; TRBD2 matches 16 bases. From germline, CDR1 is MNHNS and CDR2 SASEGT. CDR3 length: 21 residues. Losses at the gene ends were 2 bases for V and 0 bases for J; bases not matched to a gene: 11. CDR3 nucleotide sequence: TGTGCCAGCAGTGAAAGACCGGGACTAGCGGGAGGGCTCTCTAGCACAGATACGCAGTATTTT. It yields the protein CASSERPGLAGGLSSTDTQYF.

This clonotype was counted between two and nine times. The chain combines TRBV29-1 with TRBJ2-7, with 8 positions matching TRBD1. Germline trimming cut 2 bases from V and 2 bases from J; bases unmatched to any gene: 2. The CDR3 has 13 residues. Germline assignment: CDR1 SQVTM and CDR2 ANQGSEA. Written as DNA, the CDR3 is TGCAGCGTTGAATACAGGGGGACCTACGAGCAGTACTTC. Translating gives CSVEYRGTYEQYF.

The chain combines TRBV3-1 with TRBJ2-7; the match to TRBD2 covers 15 bases. This CDR3 spans 15 amino acids. Germline CDR1 reads LGHDT; CDR2 reads YNNKEL (reference sequence). The junction had 1 base not matched to a gene; V was cut back by 3 bases and J by 4 bases. CDR3 protein: CASSHGTSGGYEQYF. The CDR3 region has the DNA TGTGCCAGCAGCCATGGGACTAGCGGGGGGTACGAGCAGTACTTC.

This chain connects TRBV5-4 to TRBJ1-1; D ambiguous. This CDR3 has 13 residues. CDR1 is SGHNT and CDR2 is YYREEE in the germline V gene (reference sequence). Trimming stripped 3 bases from V and 1 base from J, with 7 bases between. The CDR3 nucleotides read TGTGCCAGCAGCTGGTGGAAGAACACTGAAGCTTTCTTT. Translation gives CASSWWKNTEAFF.

This chain links TRBV15 with TRBJ1-2; no clear D gene. Trimming removed 6 bases from V and 8 bases from J, with 19 bases in between. Germline-derived CDR1 and CDR2 are LNHNV and YYDKDF (reference sequence). This CDR3 contains 14 residues. Here the CDR3 reads CATRADGLGLGYTF. In DNA, the CDR3 is TGTGCCACCAGAGCTGACGGCCTGGGTTTGGGCTACACCTTC.

In its sample, this clonotype was seen a few times. The chain uses TRBV7-9 and TRBJ2-3, with D possibly called TRBD1 or TRBD2 (6 bases each). Per germline, CDR1 SEHNR and CDR2 FQNEAQ (reference sequence). V was pared by 0 bases and J by 5 bases, with 15 bases between. This CDR3 is built from 16 residues. Written as DNA, the CDR3 is TGTGCCAGCAGCTTAGCAGTTGCCAGGGGAGGAGATACGCAGTATTTT. Its protein is CASSLAVARGGDTQYF.

The J gene is TRBJ1-1, the V gene TRBV20-1, with 9 bases lining up with TRBD1. CDR3 length equals 14 residues. Trimming took 3 bases from V and 5 from J; bases not matched to a gene: 7. Germline CDR1 DFQATT, CDR2 SNEGSKA (reference sequence). The CDR3 DNA reads as TGCAGTGCTAGGCTCACAGGGGGCCAAACTGAAGCTTTCTTT. It specifies CSARLTGGQTEAFF.

This rearrangement joins TRBV5-6 to TRBJ1-2; D possibly corresponds to TRBD1 (5 bases). The CDR3 is 14 amino acids. V lost 1 base and J lost 4, with 11 bases in between. Germline V gene sequence: CDR1 SGHDT, CDR2 YYEEEE. Written as DNA, the CDR3 is TGTGCCAGCAGCTTGTCCGCGACAGTCTATGGCTACACCTTC. This codes for CASSLSATVYGYTF.

V is TRBV20-1 and J is TRBJ1-6; D not certain. The V end lost 3 bases, the J end lost 0 bases, and 12 bases lay between the germline ends. Germline V CDR1 and CDR2: DFQATT, SNEGSKA (reference sequence). The CDR3 extends over 16 amino acids. CDR3 amino acids: CSARTQVDSYNSPLHF. The CDR3 nucleotides read TGCAGTGCTAGGACCCAGGTCGACTCCTATAATTCACCCCTCCACTTT.

The CDR3 is CASSQGTSDKTYNEQFF. The CDR3 DNA reads TGTGCCAGCAGCCAGGGGACTAGCGACAAAACCTACAATGAGCAGTTCTTC. The rearrangement links TRBV4-2 to TRBJ2-1; 10 bases agree with TRBD2. The CDR3 extends over 17 amino acids. The germline gives CDR1 LGHNA, CDR2 YNFKEQ. J was trimmed by 2 bases and V by 3 bases; bases with no gene match: 7.

This sequence joins TRBV6-5 and TRBJ2-7; 14 bases align to TRBD2. Unmatched junction bases numbered 12, after V lost 5 bases and J lost 6 bases. Germline-derived CDR1 and CDR2 are MNHEY and SVGAGI. This CDR3 comprises 17 residues. The CDR3: CASSIRLAGGPGFEQYF. CDR3 DNA: TGTGCCAGCAGTATCCGACTAGCGGGAGGGCCAGGGTTCGAGCAGTACTTC.

The gene calls are TRBV7-9 and TRBJ2-7; 9 bases map to TRBD2. CDR3 length: 15 residues. With 0 bases clipped from V and 6 bases from J, the junction kept 6 bases outside the gene matches. The germline V gene has CDR1 SEHNR and CDR2 FQNEAQ (reference sequence). The CDR3 DNA sequence: TGTGCCAGCAGCTTAGCGATAGCGGGAGTTCCCGAGCAGTACTTC. Its protein product is CASSLAIAGVPEQYF.

The chain is built from TRBV10-3 and TRBJ2-4; no definite D call. This CDR3 comprises 13 residues. Trimming removed 2 bases at V and 1 base at J, with 3 bases between. Per the germline V gene, CDR1 is ENHRY and CDR2 is SYGVKD. The CDR3 spells CAISEPAKNIQYF. The CDR3 bases are TGTGCCATCAGTGAGCCCGCCAAAAACATTCAGTACTTC.

CDR3 in amino acids: CSTGEVNTEAFF. The CDR3 DNA reads TGCAGCACCGGCGAGGTGAACACTGAAGCTTTCTTT. The chain recombines TRBV29-1 with TRBJ1-1; D not resolved. The V end was cut by 8 bases, the J end by 0 bases, with 10 bases between. The CDR3 contains 12 residues. Germline loops: CDR1 SQVTM, CDR2 ANQGSEA.

This clonotype was observed a handful of times. The V and J genes are TRBV7-9 and TRBJ2-3; weak D call: TRBD2 (5 bases). The ends were cut back, 1 base at V and 1 base at J, with 15 bases in the middle. Per germline, CDR1 SEHNR and CDR2 FQNEAQ (reference sequence). The CDR3 has 17 amino acids. In DNA form, the CDR3 reads TGTGCCAGCAGCTTAGGGTACGGGATGGAGGGCACAGATACGCAGTATTTT. As protein: CASSLGYGMEGTDTQYF. Variable domain in full (rest from reference TRBV7-9 and TRBJ2-3): DTGVSQNPRHKITKRGQNVTFRCDPISEHNRLYWYRQTLGQGPEFLTYFQNEAQLEKSRLLSDRFSAERPKGSFSTLEIQRTEQGDSAMYLCASSLGYGMEGTDTQYFGPGTRLTVL.

At least ten counts were recorded for this clonotype. The chain recombines TRBV7-9 with TRBJ2-1; D possibly uses TRBD1 or TRBD2 (5 bases each). Per the germline V gene, CDR1 is SEHNR and CDR2 is FQNEAQ (reference sequence). Trimming stripped 3 bases from V and 3 bases from J, with 15 bases between. CDR3 length: 16 amino acids. The CDR3 DNA reads TGTGCCAGCAGCTTCAGGGCCGGGACGGGCTACAATGAGCAGTTCTTC. This encodes CASSFRAGTGYNEQFF.